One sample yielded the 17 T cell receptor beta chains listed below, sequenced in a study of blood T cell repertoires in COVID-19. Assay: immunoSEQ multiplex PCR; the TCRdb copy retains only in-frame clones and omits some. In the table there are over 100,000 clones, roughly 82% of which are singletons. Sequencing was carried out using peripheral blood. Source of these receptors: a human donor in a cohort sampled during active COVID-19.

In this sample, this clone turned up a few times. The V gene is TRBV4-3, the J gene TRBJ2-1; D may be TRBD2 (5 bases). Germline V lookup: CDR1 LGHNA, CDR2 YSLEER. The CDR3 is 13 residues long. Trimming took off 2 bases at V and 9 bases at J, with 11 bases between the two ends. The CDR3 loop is CASSQSEGSEQFF. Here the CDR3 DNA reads TGCGCCAGCAGCCAATCTGAGGGTTCTGAGCAGTTCTTC.

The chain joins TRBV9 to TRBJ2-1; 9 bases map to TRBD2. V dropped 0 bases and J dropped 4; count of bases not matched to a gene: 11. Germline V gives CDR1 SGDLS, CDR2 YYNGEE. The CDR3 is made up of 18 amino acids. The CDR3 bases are TGTGCCAGCAGCGTAGAGGGCGGGCTAGCGGGGTATTACAATGAGCAGTTCTTC. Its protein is CASSVEGGLAGYYNEQFF.

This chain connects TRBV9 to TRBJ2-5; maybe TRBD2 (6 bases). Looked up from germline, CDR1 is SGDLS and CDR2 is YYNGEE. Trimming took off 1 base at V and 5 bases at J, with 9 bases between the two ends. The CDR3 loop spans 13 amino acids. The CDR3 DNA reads TGTGCCAGCAGCGTAACTAGCCGGGAGACCCAGTACTTC. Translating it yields CASSVTSRETQYF. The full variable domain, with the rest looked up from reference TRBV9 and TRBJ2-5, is DSGVTQTPKHLITATGQRVTLRCSPRSGDLSVYWYQQSLDQGLQFLIQYYNGEERAKGNILERFSAQQFPDLHSELNLSSLELGDSALYFCASSVTSRETQYFGPGTRLLVL.

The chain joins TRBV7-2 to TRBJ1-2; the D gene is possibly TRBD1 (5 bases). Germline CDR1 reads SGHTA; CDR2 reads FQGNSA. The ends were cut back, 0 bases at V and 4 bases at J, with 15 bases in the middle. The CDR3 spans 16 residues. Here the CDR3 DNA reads TGTGCCAGCAGCTTAGCCCGGGGGTGGAGGGCCTATGGCTACACCTTC. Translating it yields CASSLARGWRAYGYTF.

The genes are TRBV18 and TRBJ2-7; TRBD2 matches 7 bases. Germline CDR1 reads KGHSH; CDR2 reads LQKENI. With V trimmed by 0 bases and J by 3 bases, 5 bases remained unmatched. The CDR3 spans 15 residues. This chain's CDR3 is CASSPPDRGGYEQYF. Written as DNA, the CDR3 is TGTGCCAGCTCACCACCGGACCGCGGGGGCTACGAGCAGTACTTC.

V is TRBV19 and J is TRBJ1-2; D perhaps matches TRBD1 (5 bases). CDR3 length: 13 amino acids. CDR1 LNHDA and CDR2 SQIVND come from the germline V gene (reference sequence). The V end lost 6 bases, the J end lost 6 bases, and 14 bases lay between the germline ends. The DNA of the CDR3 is TGTGCCAGTAGGCGCCCGAAGGGGAATGGCTACACCTTC. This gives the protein CASRRPKGNGYTF.

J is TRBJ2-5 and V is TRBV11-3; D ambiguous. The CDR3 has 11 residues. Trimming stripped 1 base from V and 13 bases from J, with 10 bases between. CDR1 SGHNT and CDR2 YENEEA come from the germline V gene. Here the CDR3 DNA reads TGTGCCAGCAGCTTAGGCCACAAACCGTACTTC. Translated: CASSLGHKPYF.

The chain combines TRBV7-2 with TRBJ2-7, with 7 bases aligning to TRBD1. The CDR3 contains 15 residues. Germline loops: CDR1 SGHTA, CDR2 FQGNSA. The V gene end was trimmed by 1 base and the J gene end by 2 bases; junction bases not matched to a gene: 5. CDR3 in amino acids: CASSLVGGSTYEQYF. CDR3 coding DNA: TGTGCCAGCAGCTTAGTAGGGGGCTCCACCTACGAGCAGTACTTC. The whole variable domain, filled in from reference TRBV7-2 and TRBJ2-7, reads GAGVSQSPSNKVTEKGKDVELRCDPISGHTALYWYRQSLGQGLEFLIYFQGNSAPDKSGLPSDRFSAERTGGSVSTLTIQRTQQEDSAVYLCASSLVGGSTYEQYFGPGTRLTVT.

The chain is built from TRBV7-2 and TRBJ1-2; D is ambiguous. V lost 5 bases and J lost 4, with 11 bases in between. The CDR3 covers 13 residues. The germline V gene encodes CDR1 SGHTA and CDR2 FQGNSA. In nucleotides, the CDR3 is TGTGCCAGCAGCCAATACGCGTTCTATGGCTACACCTTC. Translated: CASSQYAFYGYTF.

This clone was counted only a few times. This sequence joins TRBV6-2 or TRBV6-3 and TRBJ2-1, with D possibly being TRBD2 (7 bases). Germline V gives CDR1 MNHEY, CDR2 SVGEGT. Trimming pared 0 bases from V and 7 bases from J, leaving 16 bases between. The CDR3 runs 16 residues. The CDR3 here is CASSYSMGGRNNEQFF. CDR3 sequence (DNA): TGTGCCAGCAGTTACTCGATGGGGGGGCGGAATAATGAGCAGTTCTTC.

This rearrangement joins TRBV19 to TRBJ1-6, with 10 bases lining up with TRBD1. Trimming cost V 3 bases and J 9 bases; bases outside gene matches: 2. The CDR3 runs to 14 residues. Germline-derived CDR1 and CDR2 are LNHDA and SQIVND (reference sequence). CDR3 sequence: CASSIGTGVSPLHF. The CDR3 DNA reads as TGTGCCAGTAGTATCGGGACAGGGGTTTCACCCCTCCACTTT.

CDR3 in amino acids: CASSTRSGYDTQYF. The DNA of the CDR3 is TGTGCCAGCAGCACCCGTAGCGGGTATGATACGCAGTATTTT. The gene calls are TRBV7-2 and TRBJ2-3, with TRBD2 matching over 7 bases. J lost 6 bases, V lost 5 bases, and 8 bases had no gene match. CDR3 length: 14 amino acids. Germline assignment: CDR1 SGHTA and CDR2 FQGNSA.

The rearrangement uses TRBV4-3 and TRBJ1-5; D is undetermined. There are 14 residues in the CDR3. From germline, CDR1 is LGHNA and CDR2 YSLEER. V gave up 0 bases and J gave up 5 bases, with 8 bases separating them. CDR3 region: CASSQESGHQPQHF. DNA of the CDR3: TGCGCCAGCAGCCAAGAGTCGGGTCATCAGCCCCAGCATTTT.

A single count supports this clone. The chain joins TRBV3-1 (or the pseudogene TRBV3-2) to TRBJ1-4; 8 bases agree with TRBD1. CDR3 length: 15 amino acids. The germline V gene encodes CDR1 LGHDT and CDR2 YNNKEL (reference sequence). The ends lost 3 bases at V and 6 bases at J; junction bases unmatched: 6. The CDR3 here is CASSHPTGDDEKLFF. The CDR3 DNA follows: TGTGCCAGCAGCCACCCGACAGGGGATGATGAAAAACTGTTTTTT.

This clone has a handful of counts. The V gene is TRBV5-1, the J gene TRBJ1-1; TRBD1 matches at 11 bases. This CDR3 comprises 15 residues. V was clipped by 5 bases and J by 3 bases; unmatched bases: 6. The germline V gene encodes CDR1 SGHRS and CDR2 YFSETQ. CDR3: CASRLRTGGYTEAFF. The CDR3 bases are TGCGCCAGCAGGTTAAGGACAGGGGGCTACACTGAAGCTTTCTTT. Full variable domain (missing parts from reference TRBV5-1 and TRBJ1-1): KAGVTQTPRYLIKTRGQQVTLSCSPISGHRSVSWYQQTPGQGLQFLFEYFSETQRNKGNFPGRFSGRQFSNSRSEMNVSTLELGDSALYLCASRLRTGGYTEAFFGQGTRLTVV.

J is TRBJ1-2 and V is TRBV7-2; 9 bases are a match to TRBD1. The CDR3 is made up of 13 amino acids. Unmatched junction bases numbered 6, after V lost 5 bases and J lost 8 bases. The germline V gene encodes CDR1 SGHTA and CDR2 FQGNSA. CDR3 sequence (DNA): TGTGCCAGCAGCCCTGACAGGGGGAACGGCTACACCTTC. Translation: CASSPDRGNGYTF.

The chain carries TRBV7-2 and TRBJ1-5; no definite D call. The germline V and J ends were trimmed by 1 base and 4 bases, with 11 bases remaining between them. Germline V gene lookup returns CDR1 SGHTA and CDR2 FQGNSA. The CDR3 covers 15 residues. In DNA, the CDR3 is TGTGCCAGCAGCTTAGGTCTCCCCGGGAATCAGCCCCAGCATTTT. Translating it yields CASSLGLPGNQPQHF. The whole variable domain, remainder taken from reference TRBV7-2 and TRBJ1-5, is GAGVSQSPSNKVTEKGKDVELRCDPISGHTALYWYRQSLGQGLEFLIYFQGNSAPDKSGLPSDRFSAERTGGSVSTLTIQRTQQEDSAVYLCASSLGLPGNQPQHFGDGTRLSIL.